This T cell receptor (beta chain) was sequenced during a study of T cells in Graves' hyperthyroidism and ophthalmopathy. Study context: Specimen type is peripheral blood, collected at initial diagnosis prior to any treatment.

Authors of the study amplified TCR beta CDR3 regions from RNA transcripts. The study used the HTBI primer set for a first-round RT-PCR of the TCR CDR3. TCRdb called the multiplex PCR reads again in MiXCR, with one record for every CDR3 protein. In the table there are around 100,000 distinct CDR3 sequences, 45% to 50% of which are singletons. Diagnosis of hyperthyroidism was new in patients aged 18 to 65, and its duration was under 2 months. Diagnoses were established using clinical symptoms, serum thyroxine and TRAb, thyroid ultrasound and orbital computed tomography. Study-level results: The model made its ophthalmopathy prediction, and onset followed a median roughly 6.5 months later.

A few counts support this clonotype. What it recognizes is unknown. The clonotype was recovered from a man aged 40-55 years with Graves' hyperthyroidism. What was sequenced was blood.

The CDR3 coding sequence is TGTGCCAGCAGCCGGGGGGCATACGGAGGGGCTCAGCCCCAGCATTTT. Its translation is CASSRGAYGGAQPQHF. The chain combines TRBV2 with TRBJ1-5, with a weak D call TRBD1 (6 bases). The V end lost 6 bases, the J end lost 6 bases, and 21 bases lay between the germline ends. The germline V gene has CDR1 SNHLY and CDR2 FYNNEI. This CDR3 is built from 16 residues.